This TCR beta chain was found in a study of metastatic and nonmetastatic thyroid tumors. As for the study in general: Comparison of repertoires was carried out across blood and tumor or nodule tissue from malignant and benign thyroid patients.

No treatment had been given to any patient before thyroid surgery. Germline V gives CDR1 GTSNPN, CDR2 SVGIG (reference sequence). The CDR3 has 14 residues. V was pared by 6 bases and J by 0 bases, with 15 bases between. In the original processing: A classifier for distant metastasis in papillary thyroid cancer was constructed using CDR3 differences observed across clinicopathological groups. TCRdb called clones again from the PCR reads with MiXCR. The V and J calls here are based on TCRdb, not the publication. The sample lists around 17,000 clones; 25% were seen once. This clone is termed medium-sized (0.01 to 0.1%). The target antigen is unknown. Study-level results: Reportedly, malignant thyroid tumors had significantly higher TCR beta diversity than benign nodules, in blood and tumor.

This TCR was recovered from a female donor with papillary thyroid cancer or a benign thyroid nodule (not recorded which). Some clones in this sample may be carry-over from other donors' samples. The V call is TRBV30, the J call TRBJ2-7; D might be TRBD1 (6 bases). Sequenced material: adjacent normal tissue. The CDR3 is CACLDSQVSYEQYF. The CDR3 DNA is TGTGCCTGCTTGGACAGCCAAGTCTCCTACGAGCAGTACTTC.